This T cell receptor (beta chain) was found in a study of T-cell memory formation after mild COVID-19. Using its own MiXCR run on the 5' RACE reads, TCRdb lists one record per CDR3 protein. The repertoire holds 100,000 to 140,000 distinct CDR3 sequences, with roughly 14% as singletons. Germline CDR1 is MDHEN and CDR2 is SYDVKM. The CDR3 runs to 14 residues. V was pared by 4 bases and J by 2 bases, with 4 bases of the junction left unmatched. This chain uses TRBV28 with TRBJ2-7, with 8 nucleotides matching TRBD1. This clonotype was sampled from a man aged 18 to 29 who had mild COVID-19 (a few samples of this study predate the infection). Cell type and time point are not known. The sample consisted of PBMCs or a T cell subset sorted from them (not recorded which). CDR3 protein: CASSSGQGAYEQYV. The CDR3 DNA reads TGTGCCAGCAGTTCCGGACAGGGAGCCTACGAGCAGTACGTC.